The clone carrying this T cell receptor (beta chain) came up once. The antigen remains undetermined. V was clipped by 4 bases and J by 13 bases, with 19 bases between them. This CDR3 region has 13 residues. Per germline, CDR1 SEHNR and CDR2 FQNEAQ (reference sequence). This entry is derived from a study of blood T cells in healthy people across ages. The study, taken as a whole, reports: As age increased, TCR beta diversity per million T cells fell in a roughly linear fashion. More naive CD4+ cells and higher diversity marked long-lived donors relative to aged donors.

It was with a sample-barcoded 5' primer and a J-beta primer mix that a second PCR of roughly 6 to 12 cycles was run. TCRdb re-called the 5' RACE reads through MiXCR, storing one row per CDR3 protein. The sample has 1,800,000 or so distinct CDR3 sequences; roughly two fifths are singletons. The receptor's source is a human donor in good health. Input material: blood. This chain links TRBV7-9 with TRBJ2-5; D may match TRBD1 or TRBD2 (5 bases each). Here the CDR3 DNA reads TGTGCCAGCAGCTCTTTCGTGGGACCAGAGTGGTACTTC. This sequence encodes CASSSFVGPEWYF.